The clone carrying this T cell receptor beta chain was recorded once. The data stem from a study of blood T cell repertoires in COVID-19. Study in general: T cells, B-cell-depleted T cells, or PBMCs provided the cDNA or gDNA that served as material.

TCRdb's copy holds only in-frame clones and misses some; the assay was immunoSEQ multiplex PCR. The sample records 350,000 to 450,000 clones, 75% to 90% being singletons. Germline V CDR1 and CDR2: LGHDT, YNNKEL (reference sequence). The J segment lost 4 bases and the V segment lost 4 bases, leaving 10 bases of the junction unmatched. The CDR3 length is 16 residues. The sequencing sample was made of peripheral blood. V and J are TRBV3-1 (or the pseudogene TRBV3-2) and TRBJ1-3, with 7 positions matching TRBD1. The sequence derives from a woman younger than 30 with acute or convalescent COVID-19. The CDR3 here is CASSPHTGDPGNTIYF. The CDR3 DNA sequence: TGTGCCAGCAGCCCGCATACAGGGGACCCAGGAAACACCATATATTTT.